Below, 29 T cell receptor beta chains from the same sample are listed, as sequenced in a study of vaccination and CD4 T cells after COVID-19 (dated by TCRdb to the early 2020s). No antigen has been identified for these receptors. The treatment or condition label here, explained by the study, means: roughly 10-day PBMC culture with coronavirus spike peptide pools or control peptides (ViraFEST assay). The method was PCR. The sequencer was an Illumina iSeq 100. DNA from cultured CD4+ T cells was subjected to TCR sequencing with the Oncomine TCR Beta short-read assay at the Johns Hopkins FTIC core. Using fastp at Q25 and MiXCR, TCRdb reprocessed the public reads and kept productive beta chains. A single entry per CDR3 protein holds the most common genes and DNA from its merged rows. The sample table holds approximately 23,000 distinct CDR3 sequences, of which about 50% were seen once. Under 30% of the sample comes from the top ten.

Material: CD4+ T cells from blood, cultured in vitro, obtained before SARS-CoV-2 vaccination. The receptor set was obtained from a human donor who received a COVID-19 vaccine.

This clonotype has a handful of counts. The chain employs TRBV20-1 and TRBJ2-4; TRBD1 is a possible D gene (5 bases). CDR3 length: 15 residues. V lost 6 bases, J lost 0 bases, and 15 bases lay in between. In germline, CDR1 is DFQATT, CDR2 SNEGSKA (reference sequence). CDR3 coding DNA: TGCAGTGCGTCTGAAGGGGCCGCAGCCAAAAACATTCAGTACTTC. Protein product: CSASEGAAAKNIQYF.

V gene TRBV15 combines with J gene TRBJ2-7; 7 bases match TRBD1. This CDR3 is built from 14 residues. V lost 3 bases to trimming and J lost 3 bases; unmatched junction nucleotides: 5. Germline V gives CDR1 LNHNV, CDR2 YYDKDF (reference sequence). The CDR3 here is CATSRATGNYEQYF. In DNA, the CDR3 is TGTGCCACCAGCAGGGCGACAGGGAACTACGAGCAGTACTTC.

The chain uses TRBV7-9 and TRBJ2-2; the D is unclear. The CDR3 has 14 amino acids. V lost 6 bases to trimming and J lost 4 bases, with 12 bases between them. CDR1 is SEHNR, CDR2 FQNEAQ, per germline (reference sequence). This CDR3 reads CASSPGRTTGELFF. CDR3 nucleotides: TGTGCCAGCAGTCCGGGCAGAACCACCGGGGAGCTGTTTTTT.

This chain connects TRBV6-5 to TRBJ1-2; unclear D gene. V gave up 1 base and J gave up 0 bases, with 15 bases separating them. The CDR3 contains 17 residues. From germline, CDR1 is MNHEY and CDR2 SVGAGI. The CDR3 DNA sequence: TGTGCCAGCAGTTACTTCCGGGGAGGATTATCTAACTATGGCTACACCTTC. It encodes CASSYFRGGLSNYGYTF.

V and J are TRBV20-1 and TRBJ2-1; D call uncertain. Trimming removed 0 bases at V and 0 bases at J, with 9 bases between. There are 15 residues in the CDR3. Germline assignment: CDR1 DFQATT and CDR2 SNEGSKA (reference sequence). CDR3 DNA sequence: TGCAGTGCTAGAGATGTTGCTAGCTCCTACAATGAGCAGTTCTTC. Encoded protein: CSARDVASSYNEQFF.

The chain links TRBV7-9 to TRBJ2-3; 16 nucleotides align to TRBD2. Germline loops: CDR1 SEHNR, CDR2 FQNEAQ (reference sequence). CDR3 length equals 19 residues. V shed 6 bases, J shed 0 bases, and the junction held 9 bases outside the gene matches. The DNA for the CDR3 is TGTGCCAGCAGTTCGGGACTAGCGGGGGGGATTCCTAGCACAGATACGCAGTATTTT. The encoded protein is CASSSGLAGGIPSTDTQYF.

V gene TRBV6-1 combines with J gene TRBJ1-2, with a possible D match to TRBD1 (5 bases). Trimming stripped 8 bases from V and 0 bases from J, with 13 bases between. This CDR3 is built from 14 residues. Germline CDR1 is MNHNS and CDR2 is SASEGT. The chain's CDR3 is CASQTVEANYGYTF. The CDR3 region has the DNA TGTGCCAGCCAGACAGTTGAAGCTAACTATGGCTACACCTTC.

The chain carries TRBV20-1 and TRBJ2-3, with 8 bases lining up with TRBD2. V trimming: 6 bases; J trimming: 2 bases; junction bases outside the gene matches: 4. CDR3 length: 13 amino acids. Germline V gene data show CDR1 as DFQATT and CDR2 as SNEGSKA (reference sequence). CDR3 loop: CSAGSGATDTQYF. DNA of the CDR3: TGCAGTGCCGGTAGCGGGGCCACAGATACGCAGTATTTT.

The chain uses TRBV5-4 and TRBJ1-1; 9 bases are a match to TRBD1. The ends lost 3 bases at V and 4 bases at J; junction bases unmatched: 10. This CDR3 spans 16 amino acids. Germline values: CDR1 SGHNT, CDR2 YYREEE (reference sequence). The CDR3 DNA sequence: TGTGCCAGCAGCTCCAAATCACAGGGGGCCGTCACTGAAGCTTTCTTT. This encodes CASSSKSQGAVTEAFF.

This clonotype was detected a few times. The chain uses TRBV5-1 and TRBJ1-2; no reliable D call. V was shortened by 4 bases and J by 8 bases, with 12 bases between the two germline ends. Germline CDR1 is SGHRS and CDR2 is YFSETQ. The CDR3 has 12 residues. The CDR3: CASSKTADGYTF. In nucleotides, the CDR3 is TGCGCCAGCAGCAAAACAGCTGACGGCTACACCTTC.

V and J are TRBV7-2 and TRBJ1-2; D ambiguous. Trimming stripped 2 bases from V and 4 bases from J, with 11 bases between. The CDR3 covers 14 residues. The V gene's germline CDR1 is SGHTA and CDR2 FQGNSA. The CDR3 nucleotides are TGTGCCAGCAGCTTAAACCAGGAGGTCTATGGCTACACCTTC. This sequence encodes CASSLNQEVYGYTF.

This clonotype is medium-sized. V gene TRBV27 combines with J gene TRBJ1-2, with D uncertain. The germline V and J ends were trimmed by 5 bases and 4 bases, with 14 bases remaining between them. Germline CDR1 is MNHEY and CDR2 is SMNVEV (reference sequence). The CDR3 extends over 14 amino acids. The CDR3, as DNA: TGTGCCAGCAGTCTTTCAAACCCGATCTATGGCTACACCTTC. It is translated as CASSLSNPIYGYTF.

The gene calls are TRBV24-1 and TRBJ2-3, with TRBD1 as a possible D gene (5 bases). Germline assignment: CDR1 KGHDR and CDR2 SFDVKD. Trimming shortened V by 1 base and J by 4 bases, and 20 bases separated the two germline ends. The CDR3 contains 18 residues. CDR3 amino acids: CATSDLGELNPRADTQYF. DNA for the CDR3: TGTGCCACCAGTGATTTAGGGGAACTAAATCCGCGTGCAGATACGCAGTATTTT.

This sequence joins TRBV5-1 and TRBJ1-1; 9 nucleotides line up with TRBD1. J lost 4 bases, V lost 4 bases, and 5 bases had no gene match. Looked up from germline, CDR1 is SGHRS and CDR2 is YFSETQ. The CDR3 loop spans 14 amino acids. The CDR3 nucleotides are TGCGCCAGCAGCGTACCGACAGGGGGCACTGAAGCTTTCTTT. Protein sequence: CASSVPTGGTEAFF.

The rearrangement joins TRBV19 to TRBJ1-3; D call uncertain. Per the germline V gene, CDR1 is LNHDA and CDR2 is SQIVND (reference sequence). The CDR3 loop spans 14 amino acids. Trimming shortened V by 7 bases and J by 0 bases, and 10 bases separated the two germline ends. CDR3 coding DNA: TGTGCCAGTACCCCTCTCGACTCTGGAAACACCATATATTTT. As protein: CASTPLDSGNTIYF.

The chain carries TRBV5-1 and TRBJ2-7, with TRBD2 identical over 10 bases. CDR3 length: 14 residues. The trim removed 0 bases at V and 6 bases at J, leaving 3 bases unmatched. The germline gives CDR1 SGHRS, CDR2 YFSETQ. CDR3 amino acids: CASSLASGGFEQYF. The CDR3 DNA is TGCGCCAGCAGCTTGGCTAGCGGGGGCTTCGAGCAGTACTTC.

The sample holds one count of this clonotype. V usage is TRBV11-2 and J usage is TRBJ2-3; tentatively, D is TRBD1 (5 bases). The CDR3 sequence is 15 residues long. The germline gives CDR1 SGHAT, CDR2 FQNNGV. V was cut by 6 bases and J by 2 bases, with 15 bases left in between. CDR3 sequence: CASRPQALLTDTQYF. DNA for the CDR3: TGTGCCAGCAGACCACAGGCGCTTCTCACAGATACGCAGTATTTT.

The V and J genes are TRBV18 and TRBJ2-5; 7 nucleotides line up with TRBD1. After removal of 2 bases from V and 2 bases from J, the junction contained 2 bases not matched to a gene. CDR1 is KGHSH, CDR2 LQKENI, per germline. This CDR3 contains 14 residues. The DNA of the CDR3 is TGTGCCAGCTCACCATGGGACAGACAAGAGACCCAGTACTTC. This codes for CASSPWDRQETQYF.

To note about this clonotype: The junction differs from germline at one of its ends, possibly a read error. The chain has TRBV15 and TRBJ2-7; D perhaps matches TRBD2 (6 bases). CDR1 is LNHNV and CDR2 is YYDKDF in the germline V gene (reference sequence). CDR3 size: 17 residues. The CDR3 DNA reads TGTGCCACCAGCAGAGGGCCCAAACCGGGACTCTCCTACGAGCGGTACTTC. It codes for CATSRGPKPGLSYERYF. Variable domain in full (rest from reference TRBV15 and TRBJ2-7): DAMVIQNPRYQVTQFGKPVTLSCSQTLNHNVMYWYQQKSSQAPKLLFHYYDKDFNNEADTPDNFQSRRPNTSFCFLDIRSPGLGDTAMYLCATSRGPKPGLSYERYFGPGTRLTVT.

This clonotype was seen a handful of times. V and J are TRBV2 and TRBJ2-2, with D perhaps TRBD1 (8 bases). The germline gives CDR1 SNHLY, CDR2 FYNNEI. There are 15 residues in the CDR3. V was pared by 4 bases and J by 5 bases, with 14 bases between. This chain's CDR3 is CASSGYRGGTGELFF. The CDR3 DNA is TGTGCCAGCAGTGGCTACAGGGGGGGAACCGGGGAGCTGTTTTTT.

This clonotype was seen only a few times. DNA of the CDR3: TGTGCCAGCTCCCCGCAGCTAAACTATGGCTACACCTTC. It encodes CASSPQLNYGYTF. The V and J genes are TRBV6-1 and TRBJ1-2; the D is unclear. Deletions cut 8 bases from V and 2 bases from J, with 12 bases between. The V gene's germline CDR1 is MNHNS and CDR2 SASEGT. The CDR3 extends over 13 amino acids.

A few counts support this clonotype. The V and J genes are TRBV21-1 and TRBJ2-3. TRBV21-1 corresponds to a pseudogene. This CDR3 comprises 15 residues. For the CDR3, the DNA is TGTGCCAGCAGCAATAACAAGCGCAGCACAGATACGCAGTATTTT. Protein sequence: CASSNNKRSTDTQYF.

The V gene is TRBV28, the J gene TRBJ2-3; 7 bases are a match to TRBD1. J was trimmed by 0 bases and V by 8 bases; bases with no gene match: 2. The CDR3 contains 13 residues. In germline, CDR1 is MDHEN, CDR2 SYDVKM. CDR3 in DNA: TGTGCCAGCGGGACAGAAAGCACAGATACGCAGTATTTT. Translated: CASGTESTDTQYF.

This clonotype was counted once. DNA for the CDR3: TGTGCCTGGAGTGTAGGGTCTTGGCAGAGCTATGGCTACACCTTC. Its protein product is CAWSVGSWQSYGYTF. The chain employs TRBV30 and TRBJ1-2; D call uncertain. The V gene's germline CDR1 is GTSNPN and CDR2 SVGIG (reference sequence). Trimming cost V 0 bases and J 4 bases, with 15 bases left between them. CDR3 length equals 15 residues.

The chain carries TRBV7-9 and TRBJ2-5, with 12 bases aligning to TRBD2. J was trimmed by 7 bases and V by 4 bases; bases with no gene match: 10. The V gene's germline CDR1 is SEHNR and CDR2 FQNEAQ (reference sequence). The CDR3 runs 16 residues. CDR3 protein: CASSSGLAGFGGTQYF. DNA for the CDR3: TGTGCCAGCAGCTCGGGACTAGCGGGTTTTGGGGGGACCCAGTACTTC. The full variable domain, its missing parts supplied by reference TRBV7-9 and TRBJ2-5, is DTGVSQNPRHKITKRGQNVTFRCDPISEHNRLYWYRQTLGQGPEFLTYFQNEAQLEKSRLLSDRFSAERPKGSFSTLEIQRTEQGDSAMYLCASSSGLAGFGGTQYFGPGTRLLVL.

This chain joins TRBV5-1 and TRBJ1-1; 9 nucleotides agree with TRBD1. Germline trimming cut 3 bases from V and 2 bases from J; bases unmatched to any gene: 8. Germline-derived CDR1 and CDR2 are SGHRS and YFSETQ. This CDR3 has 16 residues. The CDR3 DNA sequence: TGCGCCAGCAGCTCAATGGCGACAGGGGGAAACACTGAAGCTTTCTTT. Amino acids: CASSSMATGGNTEAFF. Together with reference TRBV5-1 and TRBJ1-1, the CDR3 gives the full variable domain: KAGVTQTPRYLIKTRGQQVTLSCSPISGHRSVSWYQQTPGQGLQFLFEYFSETQRNKGNFPGRFSGRQFSNSRSEMNVSTLELGDSALYLCASSSMATGGNTEAFFGQGTRLTVV.

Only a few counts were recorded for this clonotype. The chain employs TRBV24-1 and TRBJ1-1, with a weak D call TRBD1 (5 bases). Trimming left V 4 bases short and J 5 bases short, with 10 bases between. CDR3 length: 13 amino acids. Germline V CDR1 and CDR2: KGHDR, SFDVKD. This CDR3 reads CATSDPGFTEAFF. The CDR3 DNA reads TGTGCCACCAGTGACCCAGGGTTTACTGAAGCTTTCTTT.

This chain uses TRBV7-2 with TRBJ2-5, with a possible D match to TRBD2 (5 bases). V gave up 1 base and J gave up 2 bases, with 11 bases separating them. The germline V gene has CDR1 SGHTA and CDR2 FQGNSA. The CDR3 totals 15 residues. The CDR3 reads CASSLGLGEQETQYF. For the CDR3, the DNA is TGTGCCAGCAGCTTAGGGCTCGGGGAACAAGAGACCCAGTACTTC.

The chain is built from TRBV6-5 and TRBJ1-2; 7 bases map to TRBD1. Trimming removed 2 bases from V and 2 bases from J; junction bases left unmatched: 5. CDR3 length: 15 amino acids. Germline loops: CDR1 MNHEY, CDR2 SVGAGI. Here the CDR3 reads CASSYPGQLNYGYTF. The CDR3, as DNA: TGTGCCAGCAGTTACCCGGGACAGTTAAACTATGGCTACACCTTC.